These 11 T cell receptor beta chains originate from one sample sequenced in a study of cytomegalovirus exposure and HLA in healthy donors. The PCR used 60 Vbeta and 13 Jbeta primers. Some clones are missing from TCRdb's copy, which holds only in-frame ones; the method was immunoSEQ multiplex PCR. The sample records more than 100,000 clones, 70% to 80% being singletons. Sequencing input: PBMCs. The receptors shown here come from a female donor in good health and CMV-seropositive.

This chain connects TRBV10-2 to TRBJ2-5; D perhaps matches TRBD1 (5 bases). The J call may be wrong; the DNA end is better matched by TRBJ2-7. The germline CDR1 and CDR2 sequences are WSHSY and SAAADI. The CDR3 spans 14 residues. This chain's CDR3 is CASSEGRRAYEQYF. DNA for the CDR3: TGCGCCAGCAGTGAAGGCCGCAGGGCTTACGAGCAGTACTTC.

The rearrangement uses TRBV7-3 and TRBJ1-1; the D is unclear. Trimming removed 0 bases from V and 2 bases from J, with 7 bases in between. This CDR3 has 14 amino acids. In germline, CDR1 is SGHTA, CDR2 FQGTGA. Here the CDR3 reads CASSLTSVNTEAFF. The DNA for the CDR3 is TGTGCCAGCAGCTTAACTTCGGTTAACACTGAAGCTTTCTTT.

The chain's CDR3 is CASSIPSGGTDTQYF. The CDR3 nucleotides are TGTGCCAGTAGTATCCCTAGCGGGGGCACAGATACGCAGTATTTT. The V call is TRBV19, the J call TRBJ2-3; 9 bases align to TRBD2. V shed 3 bases and J 1 base; nucleotides not matched to a gene: 2. This CDR3 contains 15 residues. Germline loops: CDR1 LNHDA, CDR2 SQIVND (reference sequence).

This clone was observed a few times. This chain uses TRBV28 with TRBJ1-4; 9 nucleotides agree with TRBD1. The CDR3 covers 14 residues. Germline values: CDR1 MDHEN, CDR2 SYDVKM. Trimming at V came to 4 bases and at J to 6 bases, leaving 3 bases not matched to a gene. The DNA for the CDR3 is TGTGCCAGCAGTTCCCGGGACAGGGATGAAAAACTGTTTTTT. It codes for CASSSRDRDEKLFF. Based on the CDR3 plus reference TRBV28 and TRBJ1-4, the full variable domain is DVKVTQSSRYLVKRTGEKVFLECVQDMDHENMFWYRQDPGLGLRLIYFSYDVKMKEKGDIPEGYSVSREKKERFSLILESASTNQTSMYLCASSSRDRDEKLFFGSGTQLSVL.

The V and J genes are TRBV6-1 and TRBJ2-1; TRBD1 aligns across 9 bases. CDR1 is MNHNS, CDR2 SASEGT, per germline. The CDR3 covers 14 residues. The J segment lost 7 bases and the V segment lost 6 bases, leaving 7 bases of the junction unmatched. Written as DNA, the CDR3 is TGTGCCAGCAGCTTACAGGGGGCGGGAAATGAGCAGTTCTTC. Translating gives CASSLQGAGNEQFF.

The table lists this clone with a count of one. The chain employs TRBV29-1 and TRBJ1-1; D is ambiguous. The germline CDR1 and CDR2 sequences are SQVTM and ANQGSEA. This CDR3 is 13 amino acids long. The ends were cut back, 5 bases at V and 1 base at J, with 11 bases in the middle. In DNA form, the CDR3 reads TGCAGCGTTAACTTATCAGGGAACACTGAAGCTTTCTTT. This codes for CSVNLSGNTEAFF. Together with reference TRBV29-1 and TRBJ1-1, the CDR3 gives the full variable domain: SAVISQKPSRDICQRGTSLTIQCQVDSQVTMMFWYRQQPGQSLTLIATANQGSEATYESGFVIDKFPISRPNLTFSTLTVSNMSPEDSSIYLCSVNLSGNTEAFFGQGTRLTVV.

The CDR3 sequence is CASSLASGASYNEQFF. The CDR3 DNA follows: TGTGCCAGCAGCTTAGCGTCGGGAGCCTCCTACAATGAGCAGTTCTTC. The chain has TRBV7-8 and TRBJ2-1, with D possibly being TRBD2 (6 bases). CDR1 is SGHVS and CDR2 is FQNEAQ in the germline V gene. The CDR3 is 16 residues long. Trimming took off 0 bases at V and 0 bases at J, with 9 bases between the two ends.

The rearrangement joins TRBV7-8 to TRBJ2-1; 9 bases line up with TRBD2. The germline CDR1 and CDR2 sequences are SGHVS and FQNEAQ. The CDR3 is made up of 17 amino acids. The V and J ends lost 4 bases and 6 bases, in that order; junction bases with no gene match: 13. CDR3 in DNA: TGTGCCAGCAGCTGGGGGGGTCGGCGGGGGGGAGTCAATGAGCAGTTCTTC. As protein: CASSWGGRRGGVNEQFF. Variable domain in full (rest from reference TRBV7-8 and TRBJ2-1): GAGVSQSPRYKVAKRGQDVALRCDPISGHVSLFWYQQALGQGPEFLTYFQNEAQLDKSGLPSDRFFAERPEGSVSTLKIQRTQQEDSAVYLCASSWGGRRGGVNEQFFGPGTRLTVL.

The CDR3 loop is CASSIGASGNNEQFF. CDR3 DNA: TGTGCCAGTAGTATAGGAGCTAGCGGAAACAATGAGCAGTTCTTC. The V gene is TRBV19, the J gene TRBJ2-1, with 7 nucleotides matching TRBD2. The germline V gene encodes CDR1 LNHDA and CDR2 SQIVND (reference sequence). V dropped 1 base and J dropped 5; count of bases not matched to a gene: 5. This CDR3 is 15 amino acids long. The entire variable domain, with the rest obtained from reference TRBV19 and TRBJ2-1, is as follows: DGGITQSPKYLFRKEGQNVTLSCEQNLNHDAMYWYRQDPGQGLRLIYYSQIVNDFQKGDIAEGYSVSREKKESFPLTVTSAQKNPTAFYLCASSIGASGNNEQFFGPGTRLTVL.

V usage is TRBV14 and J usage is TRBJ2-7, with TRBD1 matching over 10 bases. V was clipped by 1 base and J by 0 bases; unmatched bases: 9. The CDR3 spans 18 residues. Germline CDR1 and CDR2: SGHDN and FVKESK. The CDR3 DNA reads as TGTGCCAGCAGCCAAGGGGACAGGGGCCCGCCAATCTCCTACGAGCAGTACTTC. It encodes CASSQGDRGPPISYEQYF.

The CDR3 bases are TGCGCCAGCAGCCAAGATTGGGGTTCGGGACAGGGCTTCGGCACTGAAGCTTTCTTT. It specifies CASSQDWGSGQGFGTEAFF. This rearrangement joins TRBV4-1 to TRBJ1-1; 9 bases are shared with TRBD1. CDR1 and CDR2 from the germline V gene are MGHRA and YSYEKL. This CDR3 comprises 19 residues. With 0 bases clipped from V and 4 bases from J, the junction kept 15 bases outside the gene matches.